The clone carrying this T cell receptor beta chain was picked up many times. Its target is not known. Time point indicated: patch test 2, 6 weeks after DPC sensitization. Treatment in this sample: therapeutic diphenylcyclopropenone sensitization with weekly scalp DPC. Sequencing started from total RNA isolated from unfractionated whole blood. These data originate in a study of human T cells and chemical hapten exposure. Study-wide results and caveats: Versus controls, significantly more large CDR3 similarity clusters arose from expanded TCRs. Sensitizing to DPC left TCRs with a frequency above 1 in 1000 unaltered.

This CDR3 is built from 13 residues. The V gene's germline CDR1 is SGHDT and CDR2 YYEEEE. With 4 bases clipped from V and 6 bases from J, the junction kept 6 bases outside the gene matches. TCRdb re-called the RACE reads through MiXCR, storing one row per CDR3 protein. This table has over 35,000 distinct CDR3 sequences, 8.5% to 10% appearing once. This chain joins TRBV5-6 and TRBJ2-5; 7 bases line up with TRBD1. This TCR was recovered from a woman in her 40s with alopecia areata. Some clones in this sample may be carry-over from other donors' samples. The sequences come from whole blood, collected in connection with sensitization to the hapten diphenylcyclopropenone (DPC). This CDR3 reads CASSGAGGKTQYF. The CDR3, as DNA: TGTGCCAGCAGCGGAGCAGGGGGAAAGACCCAGTACTTC.